This is a list of T cell receptor beta chains from one sample in a study of blood T cell repertoires in COVID-19. TCRdb's table, derived via immunoSEQ multiplex PCR, lists solely in-frame clones and lacks some. The repertoire holds about 400,000 clones, with roughly 90% as singletons. The sample was peripheral blood. The receptors shown here come from a woman aged 55-69 years with COVID-19, enrolled during active disease. Each CDR3 is given with its conserved first and last residue. The D gene is left open where the match is weak. The size field is filled for only some rows; it gives once, few, many or a size class.

cdr3_aa: CASSLSAFSTDTQYF; cdr3_nt: TGTGCCAGCAGCTTAAGCGCGTTTAGCACAGATACGCAGTATTTT; clone_size: NA; j_call: TRBJ2-3; v_call: TRBV7-6; d_call: NA
cdr3_aa: CASSPIGGNYGYTF; cdr3_nt: TGTGCCAGCAGTCCGATCGGGGGTAACTATGGCTACACCTTC; clone_size: NA; j_call: TRBJ1-2; v_call: TRBV27; d_call: NA
cdr3_aa: CAWKRGRGSGNTIYF; cdr3_nt: TGTGCCTGGAAAAGGGGGAGGGGTTCGGGAAACACCATATATTTT; clone_size: few; j_call: TRBJ1-3; v_call: TRBV30; d_call: NA
cdr3_aa: CASRPGTGESETQYF; cdr3_nt: TGTGCCAGCAGGCCCGGGACAGGGGAGTCGGAGACCCAGTACTTC; clone_size: NA; j_call: TRBJ2-5; v_call: TRBV5-4; d_call: TRBD1
cdr3_aa: CSVNTGGAYGYTF; cdr3_nt: TGCAGCGTAAACACAGGGGGCGCCTATGGCTACACCTTC; clone_size: NA; j_call: TRBJ1-2; v_call: TRBV29-1; d_call: TRBD1
cdr3_aa: CASRSGDNSPLHF; cdr3_nt: TGTGCCAGCCGTTCAGGGGATAATTCACCCCTCCACTTT; clone_size: NA; j_call: TRBJ1-6; v_call: TRBV27; d_call: NA
cdr3_aa: CSVKQGSWDYGYTF; cdr3_nt: TGCAGCGTTAAACAGGGGTCGTGGGACTATGGCTACACCTTC; clone_size: NA; j_call: TRBJ1-2; v_call: TRBV29-1; d_call: TRBD1
cdr3_aa: CASSLGPQGYEQYF; cdr3_nt: TGTGCCAGCAGCTTGGGCCCTCAGGGATACGAGCAGTACTTC; clone_size: NA; j_call: TRBJ2-7; v_call: TRBV5-8; d_call: NA
cdr3_aa: CASSYLGPRSNQPQHF; cdr3_nt: TGTGCCAGCAGTTACTTAGGCCCGCGGAGCAATCAGCCCCAGCATTTT; clone_size: NA; j_call: TRBJ1-5; v_call: TRBV6-2/TRBV6-3; d_call: NA
cdr3_aa: CASSLGMGGNEQFF; cdr3_nt: TGTGCCAGCAGCTTAGGAATGGGAGGGAATGAGCAGTTCTTC; clone_size: NA; j_call: TRBJ2-1; v_call: TRBV7-9; d_call: TRBD2
cdr3_aa: CASSETGIRNQPQHF; cdr3_nt: TGTGCCAGCAGTGAAACGGGGATTCGGAATCAGCCCCAGCATTTT; clone_size: NA; j_call: TRBJ1-5; v_call: TRBV2; d_call: NA
cdr3_aa: CAWSYRVNSPLHF; cdr3_nt: TGTGCCTGGAGTTACAGAGTAAATTCACCCCTCCACTTT; clone_size: few; j_call: TRBJ1-6; v_call: TRBV30; d_call: NA
cdr3_aa: CASSEGGRTDTQYF; cdr3_nt: TGTGCCAGCAGTGAGGGAGGCCGCACAGATACGCAGTATTTT; clone_size: NA; j_call: TRBJ2-3; v_call: TRBV6-1; d_call: NA
cdr3_aa: CASSYSGGVSYNEQFF; cdr3_nt: TGTGCCAGCAGTTACTCAGGGGGCGTCTCCTACAATGAGCAGTTCTTC; clone_size: NA; j_call: TRBJ2-1; v_call: TRBV6-5; d_call: TRBD1
cdr3_aa: CASRPGVNYGYTF; cdr3_nt: TGTGCCAGCAGACCCGGGGTTAACTATGGCTACACCTTC; clone_size: NA; j_call: TRBJ1-2; v_call: TRBV5-6; d_call: NA
cdr3_aa: CASSKGLAGNYEQYF; cdr3_nt: TGTGCCAGCAGCAAAGGACTAGCGGGAAACTACGAGCAGTACTTC; clone_size: NA; j_call: TRBJ2-7; v_call: TRBV7-3; d_call: TRBD2
cdr3_aa: CASSLTSLPHGAGEEEDTQYF; cdr3_nt: TGTGCCAGCAGCCTGACATCCCTACCCCATGGAGCGGGGGAGGAGGAAGATACGCAGTATTTT; clone_size: NA; j_call: TRBJ2-3; v_call: TRBV7-3; d_call: TRBD2
cdr3_aa: CATKTNRGYLYYGYTF; cdr3_nt: TGTGCCACCAAAACGAACAGGGGGTATTTATACTATGGCTACACCTTC; clone_size: NA; j_call: TRBJ1-2; v_call: TRBV24-1; d_call: TRBD1
cdr3_aa: CARSWTLPLLAGAIRAGELFF; cdr3_nt: TGTGCCAGAAGCTGGACCCTCCCCTTACTAGCGGGGGCAATACGGGCCGGGGAGCTGTTTTTT; clone_size: once; j_call: TRBJ2-2; v_call: TRBV7-5; d_call: NA
cdr3_aa: CASGSAGALSSYNSPLHF; cdr3_nt: TGTGCCAGCGGGTCGGCAGGGGCCCTTAGCTCCTATAATTCACCCCTCCACTTT; clone_size: NA; j_call: TRBJ1-6; v_call: TRBV5-4; d_call: NA
cdr3_aa: CASSATGYEQYF; cdr3_nt: TGTGCCAGCAGCGCGACAGGTTACGAGCAGTACTTC; clone_size: NA; j_call: TRBJ2-7; v_call: TRBV9; d_call: NA
cdr3_aa: CAWDRGPGNTIYF; cdr3_nt: TGTGCCTGGGACAGGGGGCCTGGAAACACCATATATTTT; clone_size: NA; j_call: TRBJ1-3; v_call: TRBV30; d_call: TRBD1
cdr3_aa: CAISEPAGAPRQFF; cdr3_nt: TGTGCCATCAGTGAGCCTGCGGGGGCCCCCCGGCAGTTCTTC; clone_size: NA; j_call: TRBJ2-1; v_call: TRBV10-3; d_call: NA